The present T cell receptor beta chain was sequenced within a study of early T cells in non-severe SARS-CoV-2 infection. TCRdb ran MiXCR on the 5' RACE reads and lists one entry per CDR3 protein. The sample holds tens of thousands of distinct CDR3 sequences; more than 13% are singletons and the top ten take approximately 11%. The ends were cut back, 5 bases at V and 0 bases at J, with 16 bases in the middle. Germline CDR1 SEHNR, CDR2 FQNEAQ (reference sequence). The length of the CDR3 is 16 residues. This clonotype was observed a few times. The chain is built from TRBV7-9 and TRBJ2-5; perhaps TRBD1 as D (6 bases). Sequencing was carried out using whole blood. The receptor's source is an adult who was a healthcare worker with PCR-confirmed SARS-CoV-2 infection or an uninfected control (not recorded which). The CDR3 coding sequence is TGTGCCAGCAGCCCCGGGGACACCATGTACCAAGAGACCCAGTACTTC. It specifies CASSPGDTMYQETQYF.